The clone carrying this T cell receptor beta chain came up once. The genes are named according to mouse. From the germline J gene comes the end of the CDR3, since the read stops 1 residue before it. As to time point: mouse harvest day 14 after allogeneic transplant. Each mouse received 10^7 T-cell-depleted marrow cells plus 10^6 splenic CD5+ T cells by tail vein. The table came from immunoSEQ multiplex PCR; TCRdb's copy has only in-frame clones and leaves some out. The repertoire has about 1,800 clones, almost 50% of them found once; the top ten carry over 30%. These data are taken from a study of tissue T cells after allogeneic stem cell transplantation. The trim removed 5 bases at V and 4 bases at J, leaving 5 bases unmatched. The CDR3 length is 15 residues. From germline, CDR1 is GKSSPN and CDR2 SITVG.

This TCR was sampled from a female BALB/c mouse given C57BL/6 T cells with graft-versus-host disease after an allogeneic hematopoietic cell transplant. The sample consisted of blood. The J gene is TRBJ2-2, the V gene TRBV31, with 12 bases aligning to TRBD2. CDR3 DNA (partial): TGTGCCTGGGGACCGGGACTGGGGGGCACCGGGCAGCTCTAC. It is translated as CAWGPGLGGTGQLY. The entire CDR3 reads CAWGPGLGGTGQLYF.